The sequence of this TCR beta chain was determined in a study of T cells in lung cancer brain metastases. For the study at large: Most patients, about 90% of the 20, got no therapy between primary and metastasis resection.

CDR3 length: 13 amino acids. The ends lost 6 bases at V and 7 bases at J; junction bases unmatched: 8. Germline CDR1 reads SNHLY; CDR2 reads FYNNEI. TCRdb's table, derived via immunoSEQ multiplex PCR, lists solely in-frame clones and lacks some. The top ten clones hold 2.5% to 3.5% of a sample with roughly 4,700 clones, about four fifths of them seen once. Points from the study as a whole: Fragmented FFPE DNA may have left the infiltrating repertoire incompletely captured.

For this clone: Its antigen is as yet unknown.

The TCR sequence derives from a woman between 50 and 59 years old with non-small cell lung cancer. The rearrangement links TRBV2 to TRBJ2-7; TRBD1 aligns across 8 bases. Sequencing input: tumor tissue from the primary lung tumor. DNA of the CDR3: TGTGCCAGCAGCGCACAGGGGGTAGGGGAGCAGTACTTC. Translating it yields CASSAQGVGEQYF.